The 11 T cell receptor beta chains below all came from one sample that was sequenced in a study of OX40 agonist ivuxolimab in advanced cancers. Libraries were prepared through the immunoSEQ multiplex PCR assay. The immuneACCESS repertoire file appears here via TCRdb, limited to in-frame rearrangements. These files lack a portion of the clones; in checked studies, under half of the deficit traces to unresolved V genes, and the cause of the others is not known. The sample table lists about 58,000 clones, roughly nine tenths of them with a count of one. The leading ten clones occupy about 0.71% of the sample. The sequenced sample was CD4+ or CD8+ T cells sorted from blood, obtained in a trial of the OX40 agonist ivuxolimab. These receptors all stem from an adult with an advanced solid tumor such as melanoma, head and neck, liver or kidney cancer.

This chain links TRBV19 with TRBJ1-2; D unclear. CDR1 is LNHDA, CDR2 SQIVND, per germline (reference sequence). The germline V and J ends were trimmed by 6 bases and 2 bases, with 10 bases remaining between them. CDR3 length: 13 amino acids. The CDR3 sequence is CASREDGNYGYTF. In nucleotides, the CDR3 is TGTGCCAGTAGGGAGGACGGAAACTATGGCTACACCTTC.

The V and J genes are TRBV7-8 and TRBJ2-2; 9 bases align to TRBD1. This CDR3 is 16 amino acids long. The ends lost 4 bases at V and 6 bases at J; junction bases unmatched: 9. The V gene's germline CDR1 is SGHVS and CDR2 FQNEAQ. CDR3 nucleotides: TGTGCCAGCAGCTCCGGTTACAGGGGGCAGTCCGGGGAGCTGTTTTTT. It is translated as CASSSGYRGQSGELFF. Full variable domain (remainder filled in from reference TRBV7-8 and TRBJ2-2): GAGVSQSPRYKVAKRGQDVALRCDPISGHVSLFWYQQALGQGPEFLTYFQNEAQLDKSGLPSDRFFAERPEGSVSTLKIQRTQQEDSAVYLCASSSGYRGQSGELFFGEGSRLTVL.

The chain carries TRBV28 and TRBJ2-3; 10 bases fit TRBD2. Trimming at V came to 5 bases and at J to 4 bases, leaving 6 bases not matched to a gene. CDR1 and CDR2 (germline): MDHEN, SYDVKM. The CDR3 is 15 amino acids. The CDR3 region is CASSNLAGEADTQYF. The CDR3 DNA follows: TGTGCCAGCAGTAACCTAGCGGGAGAGGCAGATACGCAGTATTTT.

The count of this clone is one. The chain couples TRBV7-8 to TRBJ1-1; D unclear. The CDR3 is made up of 14 amino acids. The V end was cut by 3 bases, the J end by 6 bases, with 14 bases between. Germline V gene lookup returns CDR1 SGHVS and CDR2 FQNEAQ. The DNA of the CDR3 is TGTGCCAGCAGCTTTACCCTAAGGTCCCCTGAAGCTTTCTTT. Translation: CASSFTLRSPEAFF. Full variable domain (missing parts from reference TRBV7-8 and TRBJ1-1): GAGVSQSPRYKVAKRGQDVALRCDPISGHVSLFWYQQALGQGPEFLTYFQNEAQLDKSGLPSDRFFAERPEGSVSTLKIQRTQQEDSAVYLCASSFTLRSPEAFFGQGTRLTVV.

The genes are TRBV29-1 and TRBJ2-3; D perhaps matches TRBD2 (5 bases). The CDR3 is 13 residues long. CDR1 and CDR2 from the germline V gene are SQVTM and ANQGSEA. The V end was cut by 4 bases, the J end by 1 base, with 9 bases between. The chain's CDR3 is CSVVWTGTDTQYF. The CDR3 DNA reads as TGCAGCGTTGTGTGGACTGGCACAGATACGCAGTATTTT.

Concerning this clone itself: Distinct nucleotide sequences in the sample also encode this CDR3. This rearrangement joins TRBV30 to TRBJ2-5, with TRBD2 matching over 10 bases. CDR1 GTSNPN and CDR2 SVGIG come from the germline V gene (reference sequence). V trimming: 6 bases; J trimming: 3 bases; junction bases outside the gene matches: 7. The CDR3 is 14 residues long. The DNA of the CDR3 is TGTGCCTGTTCAAGCGGGAGGGTTGAAGAGACCCAGTACTTC. It is translated as CACSSGRVEETQYF.

The chain employs TRBV28 and TRBJ2-1; 7 bases map to TRBD1. The CDR3 contains 14 residues. CDR1 is MDHEN, CDR2 SYDVKM, per germline. The V gene end was trimmed by 4 bases and the J gene end by 3 bases; junction bases not matched to a gene: 3. CDR3 DNA: TGTGCCAGCAGTTCCCGACAGGGCTACAATGAGCAGTTCTTC. This encodes CASSSRQGYNEQFF.

This chain joins TRBV13 and TRBJ2-2, with D unresolved. This CDR3 comprises 14 residues. V lost 8 bases and J 5 bases, leaving 15 bases between the germline ends. The germline gives CDR1 PRHDT, CDR2 FYEKMQ (reference sequence). This CDR3 reads CASESLVVTGELFF. In DNA form, the CDR3 reads TGTGCCAGCGAGTCGTTGGTTGTTACCGGGGAGCTGTTTTTT. The whole variable domain, remainder taken from reference TRBV13 and TRBJ2-2, is AAGVIQSPRHLIKEKRETATLKCYPIPRHDTVYWYQQGPGQDPQFLISFYEKMQSDKGSIPDRFSAQQFSDYHSELNMSSLELGDSALYFCASESLVVTGELFFGEGSRLTVL.

V and J are TRBV7-2 and TRBJ2-5, with TRBD1 matching 7 bases. The CDR3 sequence is 15 residues long. J gave up 2 bases and V 5 bases, and 8 bases lay outside the gene matches. Germline V gives CDR1 SGHTA, CDR2 FQGNSA. CDR3 region: CASSLLTGQQETQYF. As DNA, the CDR3 is TGTGCCAGCAGCCTTTTGACGGGACAGCAAGAGACCCAGTACTTC.

The chain carries TRBV27 and TRBJ2-7; 8 positions agree with TRBD1. J was trimmed by 1 base and V by 6 bases; bases with no gene match: 8. This CDR3 is built from 15 residues. Germline CDR1 MNHEY, CDR2 SMNVEV (reference sequence). The DNA of the CDR3 is TGTGCCAGCAGACTGGCCGGGACAGGATCCTACGAGCAGTACTTC. It yields the protein CASRLAGTGSYEQYF.

The chain links TRBV29-1 to TRBJ2-7; 7 bases agree with TRBD1. The trim removed 6 bases at V and 2 bases at J, leaving 1 base unmatched. This CDR3 contains 11 residues. Per the germline V gene, CDR1 is SQVTM and CDR2 is ANQGSEA. The CDR3 spells CSVGQAYEQYF. CDR3 nucleotide sequence: TGCAGCGTCGGACAGGCCTACGAGCAGTACTTC.